This TCR beta chain was captured in a study of blood T cell repertoires in COVID-19. The table came from immunoSEQ multiplex PCR; TCRdb's copy has only in-frame clones and leaves some out. The table lists some 120,000 clones, roughly 85% of them singletons. This CDR3 has 15 amino acids. Trimming took 7 bases from V and 4 from J, leaving 16 bases between them. Germline CDR1 and CDR2: MNHEY and SVGAGI. This clonotype was sampled from a man in his thirties or forties with acute or convalescent COVID-19. V is TRBV6-5 and J is TRBJ2-2; maybe TRBD2 (7 bases). Input material: peripheral blood. The CDR3 nucleotides read TGTGCCAGCACCCTCGGGGGGCCGGCCACCGGGGAGCTGTTTTTT. Its protein is CASTLGGPATGELFF.